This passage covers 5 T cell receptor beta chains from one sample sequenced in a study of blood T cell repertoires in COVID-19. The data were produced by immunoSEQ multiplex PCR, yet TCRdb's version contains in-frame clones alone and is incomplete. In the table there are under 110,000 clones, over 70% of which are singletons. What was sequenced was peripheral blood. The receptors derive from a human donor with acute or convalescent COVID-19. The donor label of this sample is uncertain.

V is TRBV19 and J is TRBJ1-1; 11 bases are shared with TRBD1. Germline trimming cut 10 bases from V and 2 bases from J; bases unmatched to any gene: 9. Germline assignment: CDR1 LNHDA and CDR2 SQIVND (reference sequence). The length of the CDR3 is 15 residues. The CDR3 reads CATRTGGNLNTEAFF. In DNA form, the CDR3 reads TGTGCCACCCGGACAGGGGGCAATTTAAACACTGAAGCTTTCTTT.

This CDR3 is CASSGLAGGYEQYF. DNA of the CDR3: TGTGCCAGCAGCGGACTAGCGGGGGGCTACGAGCAGTACTTC. This chain connects TRBV27 to TRBJ2-7, with 14 bases that match TRBD2. This CDR3 is built from 14 residues. The germline V gene has CDR1 MNHEY and CDR2 SMNVEV (reference sequence). Trimming cost V 6 bases and J 3 bases; bases outside gene matches: 1.

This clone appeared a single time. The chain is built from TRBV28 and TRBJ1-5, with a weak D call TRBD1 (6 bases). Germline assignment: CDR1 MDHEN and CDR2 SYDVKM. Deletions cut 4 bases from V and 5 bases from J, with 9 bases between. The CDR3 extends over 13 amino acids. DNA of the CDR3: TGTGCCAGCAGTTCTAGACAGGATCAGCCCCAGCATTTT. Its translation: CASSSRQDQPQHF.

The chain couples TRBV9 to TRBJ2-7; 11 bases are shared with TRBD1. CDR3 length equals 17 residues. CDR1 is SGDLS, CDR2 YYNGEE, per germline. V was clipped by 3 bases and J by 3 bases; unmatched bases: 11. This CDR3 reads CASSGSPDRGPFYEQYV. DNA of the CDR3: TGTGCCAGCAGCGGGTCCCCGGACAGGGGGCCCTTCTACGAGCAGTACGTC.

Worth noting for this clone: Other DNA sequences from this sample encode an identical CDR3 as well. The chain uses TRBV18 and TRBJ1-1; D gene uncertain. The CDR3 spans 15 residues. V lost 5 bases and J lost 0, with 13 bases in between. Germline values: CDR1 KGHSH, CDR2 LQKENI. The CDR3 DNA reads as TGTGCCAGCTCAGCGACGGGAGTTGTGAACACTGAAGCTTTCTTT. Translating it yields CASSATGVVNTEAFF.